These T cell receptor beta chains were read from a single sample in a study of T cells after yellow fever vaccination. TCRdb passed the 5' RACE reads through MiXCR, listing each CDR3 protein once. The data contain some 320,000 distinct CDR3 sequences, 4.1% of them singletons. Sequenced here: PBMCs, sampled 5 days after the yellow fever booster vaccination. Receptors originate from a young man who received the YFV17D yellow fever vaccine. Each CDR3 is given with its conserved first and last residue. A D gene is named only where the DNA matches it firmly. Clone size, where shown, is once, few, many, or a class for clones that have expanded.

len: 11; v_gene: TRBV24-1; d_gene: NA; abundance: NA; j_gene: TRBJ2-3; CDR3nt: TGTGCCACCAGTGACAGGGATGGGCAGTATTTT; CDR3aa: CATSDRDGQYF
len: 17; v_gene: TRBV7-2; d_gene: NA; abundance: many; j_gene: TRBJ2-1; CDR3nt: TGTGCCAGCAGCTTAGCGATTGGAGGGGCAGGGTACAATGAGCAGTTCTTC; CDR3aa: CASSLAIGGAGYNEQFF
len: 12; v_gene: TRBV20-1; d_gene: NA; abundance: NA; j_gene: TRBJ2-4; CDR3nt: TGCAGTGCTAGACCACCCCTAAGGGAGGTGTACTTC; CDR3aa: CSARPPLREVYF
len: 13; v_gene: TRBV29-1; d_gene: TRBD1; abundance: NA; j_gene: TRBJ2-2; CDR3nt: TGCAGCGTAGGGGACAGCCACACCGGGGAGCTGTTTTTT; CDR3aa: CSVGDSHTGELFF
len: 14; v_gene: TRBV30; d_gene: NA; abundance: few; j_gene: TRBJ2-2; CDR3nt: TGTGCCTGGAGTGTAATAATTGGGGCCGGGGAGCTGTTTTTT; CDR3aa: CAWSVIIGAGELFF
len: 12; v_gene: TRBV29-1; d_gene: TRBD2; abundance: NA; j_gene: TRBJ2-1; CDR3nt: TGCAGCGGGGGGGTAGCGGGCAGTGAGCAGTTCTTC; CDR3aa: CSGGVAGSEQFF
len: 14; v_gene: TRBV5-4; d_gene: TRBD1; abundance: NA; j_gene: TRBJ1-1; CDR3nt: TGTGCCAGCAGTTGGGACAGGTGGGGGTCTGAAGCTTTCTTT; CDR3aa: CASSWDRWGSEAFF
len: 15; v_gene: TRBV9; d_gene: NA; abundance: few; j_gene: TRBJ1-1; CDR3nt: TGTGCCAGCAGCGTTGACGGGGGAGGGTACACTGAAGCTTTCTTT; CDR3aa: CASSVDGGGYTEAFF
len: 19; v_gene: TRBV27; d_gene: TRBD1; abundance: many; j_gene: TRBJ1-5; CDR3nt: TGTGCCAGCAAACCAAGCGCCGGACAGGGTTTTTCCGGGTGGCAGCCCCAGCATTTT; CDR3aa: CASKPSAGQGFSGWQPQHF
len: 13; v_gene: TRBV29-1; d_gene: TRBD2; abundance: few; j_gene: TRBJ2-1; CDR3nt: TGCAGCGTTGGTCTAGCGGACTTCAATGAGCAGTTCTTC; CDR3aa: CSVGLADFNEQFF
len: 13; v_gene: TRBV6-5; d_gene: NA; abundance: few; j_gene: TRBJ2-3; CDR3nt: TGTGCCAGCATCGGGTGGGGCACAGATACGCAGTATTTT; CDR3aa: CASIGWGTDTQYF
len: 14; v_gene: TRBV7-9; d_gene: NA; abundance: few; j_gene: TRBJ2-5; CDR3nt: TGTGCCAGCAGCTTCTTCCCAGGGGCAGAGACCCAGTACTTC; CDR3aa: CASSFFPGAETQYF
len: 12; v_gene: TRBV12-3/TRBV12-4; d_gene: NA; abundance: NA; j_gene: TRBJ2-3; CDR3nt: TGTGCCAGCAGTTCCAGTAGGGATACGCAGTATTTT; CDR3aa: CASSSSRDTQYF
len: 15; v_gene: TRBV12-3/TRBV12-4; d_gene: TRBD2; abundance: NA; j_gene: TRBJ2-1; CDR3nt: TGTGCCAGCAGTTTACCGTCGGGGGGGCCGGATGAGCAGTTCTTC; CDR3aa: CASSLPSGGPDEQFF
len: 14; v_gene: TRBV12-3/TRBV12-4; d_gene: NA; abundance: many; j_gene: TRBJ2-2; CDR3nt: TGTGCCAGCAGACGATTTAGGAACACCGGGGAGCTGTTTTTT; CDR3aa: CASRRFRNTGELFF
len: 16; v_gene: TRBV27; d_gene: TRBD2; abundance: many; j_gene: TRBJ2-3; CDR3nt: TGTGCCAGCAGTTTAAATCCAGCGGGGGGGCCAAATACGCAGTATTTT; CDR3aa: CASSLNPAGGPNTQYF
len: 15; v_gene: TRBV6-6; d_gene: TRBD2; abundance: few; j_gene: TRBJ2-3; CDR3nt: TGTGCCAGCAGCTTCCCGCGGGGGACCACAGATACGCAGTATTTT; CDR3aa: CASSFPRGTTDTQYF
len: 14; v_gene: TRBV13; d_gene: NA; abundance: many; j_gene: TRBJ1-1; CDR3nt: TGTGCCAGCAGCTTACTCCCAGGGAACACTGAAGCTTTCTTT; CDR3aa: CASSLLPGNTEAFF
len: 15; v_gene: TRBV4-3; d_gene: NA; abundance: NA; j_gene: TRBJ1-6; CDR3nt: TGCGCCAGCAGCCAAGGGCGGCCCTATAATTCACCCCTCCACTTT; CDR3aa: CASSQGRPYNSPLHF
len: 13; v_gene: TRBV7-3; d_gene: NA; abundance: NA; j_gene: TRBJ2-3; CDR3nt: TGTGCCAGCAAAATCAGGGGGGGAGATACGCAGTATTTT; CDR3aa: CASKIRGGDTQYF
len: 15; v_gene: TRBV12-3/TRBV12-4; d_gene: NA; abundance: few; j_gene: TRBJ2-5; CDR3nt: TGTGCCAGCAGTTCTTACCGTGGAGTCCAAGAGACCCAGTACTTC; CDR3aa: CASSSYRGVQETQYF
len: 14; v_gene: TRBV5-1; d_gene: NA; abundance: few; j_gene: TRBJ1-1; CDR3nt: TGCGCCAGCAGCTTGTCGCAGGGTTACACTGAAGCTTTCTTT; CDR3aa: CASSLSQGYTEAFF
len: 17; v_gene: TRBV6-2/TRBV6-3; d_gene: NA; abundance: few; j_gene: TRBJ1-5; CDR3nt: TGTGCCAGCAGTTACACCAACCCGGGACGGACCAGGGGGCCCCAGCATTTT; CDR3aa: CASSYTNPGRTRGPQHF
len: 13; v_gene: TRBV12-3/TRBV12-4; d_gene: NA; abundance: NA; j_gene: TRBJ1-2; CDR3nt: TGTGCCAGCAGTTTCCGGGCCTCCGGAGGCTACACCTTC; CDR3aa: CASSFRASGGYTF
len: 15; v_gene: TRBV27; d_gene: TRBD2; abundance: NA; j_gene: TRBJ2-3; CDR3nt: TGTGCCAGCAGTTTGTCGGCGGGGGTGCAAAATACGCAGTATTTT; CDR3aa: CASSLSAGVQNTQYF
len: 14; v_gene: TRBV5-6; d_gene: NA; abundance: NA; j_gene: TRBJ1-6; CDR3nt: TGTGCCAGCAGCCACCAGAGAATTAATTCACCCCTCCACTTT; CDR3aa: CASSHQRINSPLHF
len: 13; v_gene: TRBV12-3/TRBV12-4; d_gene: NA; abundance: many; j_gene: TRBJ2-7; CDR3nt: TGTGCCAGCAGTTTCGCAGGGCTTGGCGAGCAGTACTTC; CDR3aa: CASSFAGLGEQYF
len: 13; v_gene: TRBV30; d_gene: NA; abundance: few; j_gene: TRBJ1-1; CDR3nt: TGTGCCTGGTCTCGGGATCCGGGGACTGAAGCTTTCTTT; CDR3aa: CAWSRDPGTEAFF
len: 12; v_gene: TRBV5-4; d_gene: TRBD1; abundance: few; j_gene: TRBJ1-1; CDR3nt: TGTGCCAGCAACCCTCAGGGGGGGAAAGCTTTCTTT; CDR3aa: CASNPQGGKAFF
len: 12; v_gene: TRBV12-3/TRBV12-4; d_gene: NA; abundance: many; j_gene: TRBJ2-2; CDR3nt: TGTGCCAGCGGTCCCTTTTCCGGGGAGCTGTTTTTT; CDR3aa: CASGPFSGELFF
len: 14; v_gene: TRBV10-3; d_gene: TRBD1; abundance: NA; j_gene: TRBJ1-6; CDR3nt: TGTGCCACCCGGGACAGCTCCTATAATTCACCCCTCCACTTT; CDR3aa: CATRDSSYNSPLHF
len: 15; v_gene: TRBV15; d_gene: NA; abundance: NA; j_gene: TRBJ2-1; CDR3nt: TGTGCCACCAGCAGAGATAGGGGATTAGGGCTTGAGCAGTTCTTC; CDR3aa: CATSRDRGLGLEQFF
len: 16; v_gene: TRBV7-9; d_gene: NA; abundance: few; j_gene: TRBJ1-4; CDR3nt: TGTGCCAGCAGCTTAGATTCCGGGACGAGAGATGAAAAACTGTTTTTT; CDR3aa: CASSLDSGTRDEKLFF
len: 16; v_gene: TRBV6-5; d_gene: TRBD1; abundance: few; j_gene: TRBJ1-2; CDR3nt: TGTGCCAGCAGTTACAGTGGACAGGAAGCTAACTATGGCTACACCTTC; CDR3aa: CASSYSGQEANYGYTF
len: 17; v_gene: TRBV5-5; d_gene: TRBD1; abundance: few; j_gene: TRBJ1-6; CDR3nt: TGTGCCAGCAGCCTCACAAGGACAGGCTTAGATAATTCACCCCTCCACTTT; CDR3aa: CASSLTRTGLDNSPLHF
len: 14; v_gene: TRBV12-3/TRBV12-4; d_gene: NA; abundance: many; j_gene: TRBJ1-1; CDR3nt: TGTGCCAGCAGTTTAAGCCGGGGGGGGACCGAAGCTTTCTTT; CDR3aa: CASSLSRGGTEAFF
len: 15; v_gene: TRBV12-3/TRBV12-4; d_gene: TRBD1; abundance: many; j_gene: TRBJ1-3; CDR3nt: TGTGCCAGCAGTTTATTCGCGGGGACAGACGGCACCATATATTTT; CDR3aa: CASSLFAGTDGTIYF
len: 16; v_gene: TRBV27; d_gene: NA; abundance: many; j_gene: TRBJ1-1; CDR3nt: TGTGCCAGCAGTTTAGGGCCAGGGGAGGTGTACACTGAAGCTTTCTTT; CDR3aa: CASSLGPGEVYTEAFF
len: 16; v_gene: TRBV7-2; d_gene: TRBD2; abundance: many; j_gene: TRBJ2-2; CDR3nt: TGTGCCAGCAGGCCTCCGGGACTAGCGAACACCGGGGAGCTGTTTTTT; CDR3aa: CASRPPGLANTGELFF
len: 14; v_gene: TRBV11-2; d_gene: NA; abundance: few; j_gene: TRBJ2-7; CDR3nt: TGTGCCAGCAGCTCCGGACAGCGCTCCTACGAGCAGTACTTC; CDR3aa: CASSSGQRSYEQYF
len: 14; v_gene: TRBV6-5; d_gene: NA; abundance: few; j_gene: TRBJ1-6; CDR3nt: TGTGCCAGCAGTCCACAGTGGGAAAATTCACCCCTCCACTTT; CDR3aa: CASSPQWENSPLHF
len: 15; v_gene: TRBV6-4; d_gene: NA; abundance: few; j_gene: TRBJ1-2; CDR3nt: TGTGCCAGCAGTGACGAAAGCGGCGGATACTATGGCTACACCTTC; CDR3aa: CASSDESGGYYGYTF